Listed below are T cell receptor beta chains from one sample, sequenced in a study of blood T cell repertoires in COVID-19. Sequencing was performed with immunoSEQ multiplex PCR; in TCRdb, only in-frame clones are kept and a portion is missing. The sample yields approximately 280,000 clones, more than 80% seen once. The sample was peripheral blood. The receptors stem from a woman between 25 and 40 years old with COVID-19, enrolled during active disease. CDR3s leave out the opening cysteine and the closing phenylalanine or tryptophan. Fields, in order: J gene, V gene, D gene, CDR3 protein. A D gene is named only where the DNA matches it firmly.

J: TRBJ2-1; V: TRBV19; D: -; CDR3: ASSIGTSPSYNEQF
J: TRBJ1-2; V: TRBV15; D: TRBD1; CDR3: ATSRDAPGQGIYGYT
J: TRBJ1-1; V: TRBV7-2; D: TRBD1; CDR3: ASSLQGAAEAF
J: TRBJ1-5; V: TRBV2; D: TRBD1; CDR3: ASRDDRGRQPQH
J: TRBJ2-3; V: TRBV6-1; D: -; CDR3: ASSDPPRDSTDTQY
J: TRBJ1-4; V: TRBV7-9; D: -; CDR3: ASSLLRGFGNEKLF
J: TRBJ1-5; V: TRBV28; D: -; CDR3: ASSPRRGASHNQPQH
J: TRBJ2-7; V: TRBV6-2/TRBV6-3; D: TRBD2; CDR3: ASSLRLAGVSEQY
J: TRBJ2-2; V: TRBV5-1; D: -; CDR3: ASSFREKNTGELF
J: TRBJ2-5; V: TRBV30; D: -; CDR3: AWSAGIGETQY
J: TRBJ1-5; V: TRBV3-1/TRBV3-2; D: TRBD1; CDR3: ASSQATGEQPQH
J: TRBJ2-7; V: TRBV18; D: -; CDR3: ASSQGTYYEQY
J: TRBJ1-3; V: TRBV30; D: -; CDR3: AWSQNYGNTIY
J: TRBJ1-2; V: TRBV5-5; D: TRBD1; CDR3: ASRYPYRGLGSGYT
J: TRBJ1-4; V: TRBV11-2; D: TRBD1; CDR3: ASSLDRGGKLF
J: TRBJ2-7; V: TRBV10-3; D: -; CDR3: AISESDEQY
J: TRBJ2-7; V: TRBV28; D: -; CDR3: ASSPLDSTYEQY
J: TRBJ2-5; V: TRBV21-1; D: -; CDR3: ASSKDPRGRQETQY
J: TRBJ2-7; V: TRBV6-5; D: TRBD2; CDR3: ASSLAGSSHEQY
J: TRBJ1-2; V: TRBV13; D: -; CDR3: ASSLARGYT
J: TRBJ2-7; V: TRBV21-1; D: -; CDR3: ASSKPTSGISYEQY
J: TRBJ2-7; V: TRBV19; D: -; CDR3: ASSSTDRRGGEQY
J: TRBJ2-5; V: TRBV30; D: -; CDR3: AWSVRETQY
J: TRBJ1-5; V: TRBV15; D: -; CDR3: ATSAPLGRGTSQPQH
J: TRBJ2-1; V: TRBV19; D: -; CDR3: ASSSRTDGEQF
J: TRBJ1-5; V: TRBV2; D: TRBD1; CDR3: ASSDRTGKLGNSNQPQH
J: TRBJ1-5; V: TRBV4-1; D: -; CDR3: ASSQDGRVNQPQH
J: TRBJ2-7; V: TRBV7-2; D: TRBD1; CDR3: ASSPGQGAIYEQY
J: TRBJ2-7; V: TRBV4-1; D: TRBD2; CDR3: ASSQVGLAHYEQY
J: TRBJ1-1; V: TRBV28; D: -; CDR3: ASSLTLPRTEAF
J: TRBJ2-1; V: TRBV28; D: -; CDR3: ASSSRAGEQF
J: TRBJ1-2; V: TRBV2; D: -; CDR3: ASTRGRPPNYGYT